The T cell receptor (beta chain) under discussion was sequenced for a study of response to subunit inactivated influenza vaccine. J was trimmed by 0 bases and V by 2 bases; bases with no gene match: 6. Per the germline V gene, CDR1 is SGHNT and CDR2 is YYREEE (reference sequence). The CDR3 contains 16 residues. Findings and caveats of the study: The authors offered the suggestion that each seasonal influenza vaccination recruits few new T cells.

Each CDR3 protein is one row after TCRdb ran MiXCR on the RT-PCR reads. The sample contains more than 550,000 distinct CDR3 sequences, around 11% of which appear only once. This clonotype has just a few counts. Its antigen is currently unknown. This sample was also put to use in a study of T cells expressing NK-cell markers. As that study records: Generation of TCR beta cDNA was performed by 5'RACE template switching incorporating UMIs. Source material for TCR beta repertoires consisted of sorted CD3+CD56+NKG2C+, CD3+CD56+NKG2C- and CD3+CD56-NKG2C+ T cells. Whether expanded NKG2C+ T cell clones were HCMV-specific remained unclear.

The source is a middle-aged man who received an inactivated influenza vaccine. The input for sequencing was PBMCs from blood, taken on the day of vaccination. The genes are TRBV5-4 and TRBJ2-3; 7 nucleotides agree with TRBD2. CDR3 sequence (DNA): TGTGCCAGCAGCTTTGCACTAGCGTCTAGCACAGATACGCAGTATTTT. Encoded protein: CASSFALASSTDTQYF.